The TCR beta chain described here comes from a study of shared clonotypes between healthy human individuals. Findings and caveats of the study: Sharing across four donors was highest in naive CD4 (around 5%) and lowest in memory CD8 (roughly 0.4%). The diversity represented, both genetic and in exposure history, was limited by few donors. Naive subsets typically showed greater estimated richness than memory subsets.

Concerning this clone: The antigen remains unidentified. The same CDR3 is also encoded by other DNA sequences in this sample.

The assay was immunoSEQ multiplex PCR, and TCRdb's table has in-frame clones only and misses some. The sample has some 120,000 clones, about 70% seen once. The CDR3 totals 14 residues. Germline CDR1 MDHEN, CDR2 SYDVKM. Between the trimmed V and J ends, which lost 5 bases and 1 base, there was a span of 9 bases. This TCR was sampled from a woman aged 25-40 years in good health. The chain joins TRBV28 to TRBJ1-5; D gene ambiguous. The sequencing sample was made of memory CD8+ T cells sorted from blood. Subset meaning: CD45RO+ cells pooled with CCR7-negative TemRA cells. CDR3 sequence reads: CASSPMISNQPQHF. The CDR3 nucleotides are TGTGCCAGCAGTCCGATGATCAGCAATCAGCCCCAGCATTTT.